The clone carrying this T cell receptor (beta chain) was detected only a few times. The antigen is unknown. This record comes from a study of CD8 T cells in ankylosing spondylitis. Overall study findings and caveats: Some of the motif variants had earlier been found in reactive arthritis patients' fluid and blood. As for the disease-linked clones, they showed a CD8+ phenotype and occurred at relatively low frequencies in peripheral blood. A TCR beta motif of eight highly homologous variants appeared characteristic of ankylosing spondylitis blood.

CDR3 length equals 15 residues. V was shortened by 1 base and J by 2 bases, with 11 bases between the two germline ends. Quantitative barcoded 5'-RACE was used to prepare TCR beta libraries. MiXCR, run by TCRdb on the 5' RACE reads, gives a single entry per CDR3 protein. The profile shows approximately 540,000 distinct CDR3 sequences, 10% to 15% of them singletons. This clonotype was sampled from a male donor with ankylosing spondylitis. This rearrangement joins TRBV12-3 or TRBV12-4 to TRBJ2-5, with D tentatively TRBD2 (6 bases). Sequencing input: blood, either unsorted or a sorted T cell fraction (not recorded which). CDR3 residues: CASSLGDSIQETQYF. The CDR3 DNA follows: TGTGCCAGCAGTTTAGGGGACTCTATTCAAGAGACCCAGTACTTC.